This TCR beta chain was documented in a study of blood T cell repertoires in COVID-19. Across the whole study: The United States, Italy and Spain were the sources of the acute and convalescent COVID-19 samples. PBMCs, B-cell-depleted T cells, or T cells were the source of the cDNA or gDNA that made up the material.

The CDR3 runs to 16 residues. The V gene lost 0 bases and the J gene lost 0 bases, with 10 bases spanning the gap. The germline V gene encodes CDR1 MRHNA and CDR2 SNTAGT. The authors' processing: How many nucleated cells were present was estimated from reference gene primer amplification. Sequencing used immunoSEQ multiplex PCR; TCRdb keeps in-frame clones, though not all of them. V, J and clone size are taken as reported in that table, and D and trimming were inferred from the DNA itself. Found here are 350,000 or so clones, nearly 90% of them singletons; the top ten hold around 7%. V gene TRBV6-4 combines with J gene TRBJ2-3; possibly TRBD2 for D (6 bases). The TCR originated in a man aged 18-30 years with active or convalescent COVID-19. The sequenced sample was peripheral blood. CDR3 in DNA: TGTGCCAGCAGTGACTCAGAGGGAGGAAGCACAGATACGCAGTATTTT. It encodes CASSDSEGGSTDTQYF.